A single sample is the source of the 30 T cell receptor beta chains below, sequenced in a study of blood T cells in healthy people across ages. A second about 7 to 12 cycle PCR used barcoded and J-beta primers. TCRdb ran MiXCR on the 5' RACE reads and lists one entry per CDR3 protein. The table shows approximately 1.5 million distinct CDR3 sequences, with roughly a third occurring only once. Sequences were obtained from blood. These receptors were obtained from a woman aged 25-40 years in good health.

In this sample, this clonotype turned up a few times. V gene TRBV10-3 combines with J gene TRBJ2-3; D possibly corresponds to TRBD2 (6 bases). CDR1 ENHRY and CDR2 SYGVKD come from the germline V gene. The CDR3 consists of 17 residues. Trimming took 0 bases from V and 3 from J, leaving 16 bases between them. CDR3 DNA: TGTGCCATCAGTGAGTCGATGGTTAGCGGTTCAACAGATACGCAGTATTTT. The encoded protein is CAISESMVSGSTDTQYF.

This clonotype has a handful of counts. The chain is built from TRBV20-1 and TRBJ2-5, with D possibly being TRBD1 (5 bases). V dropped 7 bases and J dropped 2 bases, with 11 bases sitting between them. Germline V gene data show CDR1 as DFQATT and CDR2 as SNEGSKA (reference sequence). There are 12 residues in the CDR3. As DNA, the CDR3 is TGCAGTGTAAGGGGCCTACAAGAGACCCAGTACTTC. Protein: CSVRGLQETQYF.

This clonotype has at least ten counts. The J gene is TRBJ2-5, the V gene TRBV6-5; the match to TRBD1 covers 9 bases. The CDR3 sequence is 14 residues long. V was pared by 6 bases and J by 5 bases, with 7 bases of the junction left unmatched. Germline CDR1 is MNHEY and CDR2 is SVGAGI. The CDR3: CASRPGTGSETQYF. Here the CDR3 DNA reads TGTGCCAGCAGACCCGGGACAGGGAGTGAGACCCAGTACTTC.

The V call is TRBV3-1, the J call TRBJ2-5; D remains unclear. Germline V gene lookup returns CDR1 LGHDT and CDR2 YNNKEL (reference sequence). There are 14 residues in the CDR3. The ends were cut back, 2 bases at V and 2 bases at J, with 9 bases in the middle. CDR3 nucleotides: TGTGCCAGCAGCCAACCAAGTAGGCAAGAGACCCAGTACTTC. It is translated as CASSQPSRQETQYF.

The table lists this clonotype with many counts. V is TRBV4-2 and J is TRBJ2-7; TRBD2 agrees at 7 bases. The CDR3 sequence is 15 residues long. V was pared by 3 bases and J by 2 bases, with 7 bases of the junction left unmatched. The germline V gene has CDR1 LGHNA and CDR2 YNFKEQ. CDR3 nucleotides: TGTGCCAGCAGCCAGGAGCGGGATCGAGCCTACGAGCAGTACTTC. Its translation: CASSQERDRAYEQYF.

This clonotype has a handful of counts. The chain has TRBV7-2 and TRBJ2-1; D unresolved. Germline assignment: CDR1 SGHTA and CDR2 FQGNSA. The ends were cut back, 1 base at V and 6 bases at J, with 13 bases in the middle. The CDR3 loop spans 15 amino acids. CDR3 in amino acids: CASSLGQTPSNEQFF. The CDR3 coding sequence is TGTGCCAGCAGCTTAGGGCAGACCCCGTCCAATGAGCAGTTCTTC.

This clonotype came up once. The V call is TRBV28, the J call TRBJ2-2; D may be TRBD1 (6 bases). The CDR3 length is 14 residues. V was pared by 6 bases and J by 6 bases, with 14 bases between. In germline, CDR1 is MDHEN, CDR2 SYDVKM. The CDR3 DNA follows: TGTGCCAGCAGACAGGGATTACCAGCCGGGGAGCTGTTTTTT. Translation gives CASRQGLPAGELFF.

This sequence joins TRBV6-4 and TRBJ1-5; D gene unclear. V was clipped by 6 bases and J by 1 base, with 16 bases between them. This CDR3 spans 16 amino acids. CDR1 MRHNA and CDR2 SNTAGT come from the germline V gene. The DNA of the CDR3 is TGTGCCAGCAGCCTTATGGGAGCTTACAGCAATCAGCCCCAGCATTTT. Its translation: CASSLMGAYSNQPQHF.

The V and J genes are TRBV5-1 and TRBJ2-2; 7 bases line up with TRBD2. This CDR3 contains 15 residues. The J segment lost 4 bases and the V segment lost 3 bases, leaving 6 bases of the junction unmatched. The V gene's germline CDR1 is SGHRS and CDR2 YFSETQ. The CDR3 spells CASSSGTTGTGELFF. In DNA, the CDR3 is TGCGCCAGCAGCTCCGGGACTACCGGCACCGGGGAGCTGTTTTTT.

This clonotype was seen more than once but under ten times. The chain carries TRBV3-1 and TRBJ2-1; no clear D. In germline, CDR1 is LGHDT, CDR2 YNNKEL (reference sequence). This CDR3 is built from 17 residues. V was cut by 1 base and J by 5 bases, with 18 bases left in between. CDR3 bases: TGTGCCAGCAGCCAAGCTTATACGATCCTCCTAGACAATGAGCAGTTCTTC. Translated, it gives CASSQAYTILLDNEQFF.

The CDR3 sequence is CASSQGGNRAISYEQYF. For the CDR3, the DNA is TGTGCCAGCAGCCAAGGTGGAAACAGGGCTATCTCCTACGAGCAGTACTTC. This chain links TRBV14 with TRBJ2-7; a weak D match, TRBD1 (6 bases). Trimming pared 1 base from V and 0 bases from J, leaving 16 bases between. The CDR3 extends over 17 amino acids. The germline CDR1 and CDR2 sequences are SGHDN and FVKESK.

The rearrangement joins TRBV6-6 to TRBJ1-2; 7 bases are a match to TRBD1. J was trimmed by 1 base and V by 6 bases; bases with no gene match: 11. This CDR3 comprises 16 residues. Germline V gene sequence: CDR1 MNHNY, CDR2 SVGAGI (reference sequence). CDR3 bases: TGTGCCAGCAGCCTTATAAACAGGGGTTTTAACTATGGCTACACCTTC. This encodes CASSLINRGFNYGYTF.

The genes are TRBV7-9 and TRBJ2-3, with 9 bases lining up with TRBD2. J lost 9 bases, V lost 1 base, and 5 bases had no gene match. This CDR3 contains 14 residues. CDR1 is SEHNR and CDR2 is FQNEAQ in the germline V gene (reference sequence). The CDR3 protein is CASSLVLAGWTQYF. CDR3 bases: TGTGCCAGCAGCTTAGTCCTAGCGGGGTGGACGCAGTATTTT.

With regard to this clonotype: This is likely a read error, given that the CDR3 carries no conserved phenylalanine or tryptophan at its end. V gene TRBV7-9 combines with J gene TRBJ2-1; no clear D gene. The CDR3 is 15 amino acids. Trimming removed 2 bases at V and 4 bases at J, with 12 bases between. The V gene's germline CDR1 is SEHNR and CDR2 FQNEAQ (reference sequence). DNA of the CDR3: TGTGCCAGCAGCTTATTAGGGTCAGAATACAATGAGCAGTTCATC. It encodes CASSLLGSEYNEQFI.

The chain is built from TRBV24-1 and TRBJ2-2; perhaps TRBD2 as D (6 bases). Deletions cut 0 bases from V and 6 bases from J, with 7 bases between. Looked up from germline, CDR1 is KGHDR and CDR2 is SFDVKD. The length of the CDR3 is 14 residues. CDR3 protein: CATSDLGGSGELFF. CDR3 sequence (DNA): TGTGCCACCAGTGATTTGGGGGGGTCCGGGGAGCTGTTTTTT.

The CDR3 is CASGSGATEAFF. The CDR3 region has the DNA TGTGCCAGCGGGTCAGGGGCCACTGAAGCTTTCTTT. This chain connects TRBV27 to TRBJ1-1; TRBD1 is a possible D gene (6 bases). With 8 bases removed from V and 4 bases from J, the gap between germline ends came to 11 bases. Germline V gene data show CDR1 as MNHEY and CDR2 as SMNVEV (reference sequence). CDR3 length equals 12 residues.

This chain links TRBV9 with TRBJ1-1, with 7 nucleotides matching TRBD1. CDR1 and CDR2 from the germline V gene are SGDLS and YYNGEE. V was pared by 5 bases and J by 10 bases, with 8 bases of the junction left unmatched. The CDR3 is 12 amino acids. Here the CDR3 DNA reads TGTGCCAGCAGGTTTACAGGGGTTCTAGCTTTCTTT. Translated, it gives CASRFTGVLAFF.

The chain is built from TRBV5-1 and TRBJ2-3; TRBD2 matches at 8 bases. Germline CDR1 and CDR2: SGHRS and YFSETQ. The length of the CDR3 is 12 residues. Germline trimming cut 5 bases from V and 5 bases from J; bases unmatched to any gene: 1. CDR3 amino acids: CASRAGVDTQYF. The CDR3 nucleotides are TGCGCCAGCAGAGCGGGAGTAGATACGCAGTATTTT.

V and J are TRBV7-6 and TRBJ2-1; 7 bases line up with TRBD2. The J segment lost 2 bases and the V segment lost 5 bases, leaving 9 bases of the junction unmatched. The CDR3 is made up of 16 amino acids. Germline CDR1 reads SGHVS; CDR2 reads FNYEAQ. The CDR3 coding sequence is TGTGCCAGCAGCCGGACTAGAGCGGGGACCTACAATGAGCAGTTCTTC. Amino acids: CASSRTRAGTYNEQFF.

The chain is built from TRBV27 and TRBJ2-1; D is possibly TRBD1 or TRBD2 (5 bases each). Per the germline V gene, CDR1 is MNHEY and CDR2 is SMNVEV (reference sequence). CDR3 size: 15 residues. V dropped 8 bases and J dropped 1 base, with 15 bases sitting between them. CDR3 in amino acids: CASCLTGASYNEQFF. In nucleotides, the CDR3 is TGTGCCAGCTGTCTGACCGGGGCATCCTACAATGAGCAGTTCTTC.

This chain uses TRBV6-6 with TRBJ2-4; TRBD1 is a possible D gene (5 bases). Germline V gene sequence: CDR1 MNHNY, CDR2 SVGAGI (reference sequence). CDR3 size: 12 residues. V lost 6 bases and J 6 bases, leaving 9 bases between the germline ends. CDR3 loop: CASRSTGNIQYF. The DNA of the CDR3 is TGTGCCAGCAGGTCCACAGGAAACATTCAGTACTTC.

This clonotype has just a few counts. The chain uses TRBV20-1 and TRBJ1-4; D remains unclear. V was shortened by 5 bases and J by 5 bases, with 12 bases between the two germline ends. Germline V gives CDR1 DFQATT, CDR2 SNEGSKA (reference sequence). The CDR3 loop spans 13 amino acids. The CDR3 sequence: CSAFERFNEKLFF. The CDR3 nucleotides read TGCAGTGCTTTTGAGCGATTCAATGAAAAACTGTTTTTT.

This clonotype showed up just a few times. This chain links TRBV27 with TRBJ2-5; the match to TRBD1 covers 10 bases. Germline V gene sequence: CDR1 MNHEY, CDR2 SMNVEV (reference sequence). The CDR3 extends over 15 amino acids. V lost 3 bases and J lost 5; bases outside the gene matches: 6. The CDR3 bases are TGTGCCAGCAGTTTGGGACAGGGGATGTGGGAGACCCAGTACTTC. It encodes CASSLGQGMWETQYF.

This chain joins TRBV5-1 and TRBJ1-2; the D gene is possibly TRBD1 (5 bases). This CDR3 has 14 residues. Trimming pared 4 bases from V and 5 bases from J, leaving 15 bases between. Germline values: CDR1 SGHRS, CDR2 YFSETQ. CDR3: CASSPTGNGYGYTF. The CDR3 DNA reads TGCGCCAGCAGCCCAACAGGAAACGGGTATGGCTACACCTTC.

The V and J genes are TRBV29-1 and TRBJ2-3; no firm D call. CDR1 is SQVTM and CDR2 is ANQGSEA in the germline V gene. The CDR3 runs to 14 residues. CDR3 sequence reads: CGTFGDMSTDTQYF. The CDR3 coding sequence is TGCGGCACCTTCGGCGACATGAGCACAGATACGCAGTATTTT.

J is TRBJ2-7 and V is TRBV5-1, with TRBD2 matching over 12 bases. Germline V gene sequence: CDR1 SGHRS, CDR2 YFSETQ. The CDR3 is made up of 16 amino acids. V gave up 2 bases and J gave up 0 bases; unmatched junction bases: 3. The CDR3 protein is CASSFTSGGTSYEQYF. The CDR3 nucleotides read TGCGCCAGCAGCTTTACTAGCGGGGGGACCTCCTACGAGCAGTACTTC.

The chain employs TRBV20-1 and TRBJ2-7; D not certain. V shed 0 bases and J shed 2 bases, with 11 bases lying between them. This CDR3 is 14 amino acids long. Germline V CDR1 and CDR2: DFQATT, SNEGSKA (reference sequence). CDR3: CSARDPRLTYEQYF. CDR3 DNA: TGCAGTGCTAGAGATCCTCGATTGACCTACGAGCAGTACTTC.

This chain joins TRBV3-1 and TRBJ2-7; D unresolved. Germline CDR1 LGHDT, CDR2 YNNKEL (reference sequence). The CDR3 runs 11 residues. Trimming pared 6 bases from V and 6 bases from J, leaving 9 bases between. CDR3 amino acids: CASSKSGEQYF. CDR3 nucleotide sequence: TGTGCCAGCAGTAAGAGTGGCGAGCAGTACTTC.

This clonotype was counted between two and nine times. The chain couples TRBV14 to TRBJ2-1, with TRBD2 matching over 14 bases. Looked up from germline, CDR1 is SGHDN and CDR2 is FVKESK. V lost 3 bases and J lost 3; bases outside the gene matches: 4. This CDR3 comprises 17 residues. The CDR3 region has the DNA TGTGCCAGCAGCCAGGGACTAGCGGGAGCCTTCTACAATGAGCAGTTCTTC. It codes for CASSQGLAGAFYNEQFF.

This chain links TRBV25-1 with TRBJ1-4, with D perhaps TRBD1 (5 bases). The CDR3 sequence is 13 residues long. Germline CDR1 and CDR2: MGHDK and SYGVNS. V was trimmed by 2 bases and J by 10 bases, leaving 11 bases between them. CDR3 DNA: TGTGCCAGCAGTGAAGAGGGACGGAGAAAACTGTTTTTT. Protein product: CASSEEGRRKLFF.